The 18 T cell receptor beta chains presented below share a single source sample, sequenced in a study of immune characterization of retroperitoneal liposarcoma (dated by TCRdb to the late 2010s). The library was built by means of PCR. Sequencing was carried out with a NextSeq 500. Starting from the raw public reads, TCRdb applied fastp trimming at Q25, assembled clones with MiXCR and retained in-frame beta chains. A single entry per CDR3 protein holds the most common genes and DNA from its merged rows. The sample includes some 7,000 distinct CDR3 sequences, with 43% observed a single time. Over 9.5% of the sample is held by the ten biggest clonotypes. The sequenced sample consisted of tumor tissue. Every receptor here comes from a male donor with retroperitoneal liposarcoma.

This clonotype is categorized as medium-sized. Possible read error: a much larger clone is one base away. This chain uses TRBV6-6 with TRBJ2-1, with 12 bases fitting TRBD2. V gave up 6 bases and J gave up 13 bases; unmatched junction bases: 16. Germline-derived CDR1 and CDR2 are MNHNY and SVGAGI (reference sequence). This CDR3 has 16 amino acids. CDR3 residues: CASSSGLAGFQETQFF. The CDR3 bases are TGTGCCAGCAGCTCCGGACTAGCGGGGTTCCAAGAGACCCAGTTCTTC.

The chain uses TRBV6-1 and TRBJ1-3; D is unclear. This CDR3 is 16 amino acids long. Trimming took 4 bases from V and 0 from J, leaving 13 bases between them. CDR1 is MNHNS and CDR2 is SASEGT in the germline V gene. Here the CDR3 reads CASSAQGRYSGNTIYF. Here the CDR3 DNA reads TGTGCCAGCAGTGCCCAAGGGCGGTACTCTGGAAACACCATATATTTT.

This clonotype has only a few counts. A much larger clone sits a single nucleotide away, making a read error possible. The chain is built from TRBV7-6 and TRBJ2-1; 7 nucleotides agree with TRBD2. With V trimmed by 5 bases and J by 10 bases, 17 bases remained unmatched. This CDR3 region has 16 residues. The germline V gene has CDR1 SGHVS and CDR2 FNYEAQ. The CDR3 protein is CASSPSGGSLSYEQFF. CDR3 coding DNA: TGTGCCAGCAGCCCAAGTGGCGGGAGTCTCTCCTACGAGCAGTTCTTC.

Regarding this clonotype: Mismatch with germline at one junction end may stem from a read error. The J gene is TRBJ2-1, the V gene TRBV6-1; either TRBD1 or TRBD2 may fit D (6 bases each). The length of the CDR3 is 19 residues. CDR1 and CDR2 from the germline V gene are MNHNS and SASEGT. The CDR3 bases are TGTGCCAGCAGGGAAGTGAAAGGGGGTTGGGTAGGGGGAGGCAATGAGCAGTTCTTC. Protein sequence: CASREVKGGWVGGGNEQFF.

Judged by abundance, this clonotype is medium-sized (0.01 to 0.1%). As DNA, the CDR3 is TGCGCCAGCAGTGAGGGACACTCCTACGAGCAGTACTTC. Its protein product is CASSEGHSYEQYF. The rearrangement uses TRBV10-1 and TRBJ2-1; D is perhaps TRBD1 (5 bases). TRBJ2-7 matches the DNA end more closely, so the J call is doubtful. Germline V gene data show CDR1 as WNHNN and CDR2 as SYGVQD (reference sequence). The CDR3 has 13 residues.

In its sample, this clonotype is large. The V and J genes are TRBV7-2 and TRBJ2-3; the D gene could be TRBD1 or TRBD2 (5 bases each). V was clipped by 1 base and J by 6 bases, with 11 bases between them. Germline values: CDR1 SGHTA, CDR2 FQGNSA. The CDR3 is made up of 14 amino acids. DNA of the CDR3: TGTGCCAGCAGCTTAGTGAGGGGCAGTGATACGCAGTATTTT. It is translated as CASSLVRGSDTQYF.

This clonotype was observed many times. The genes are TRBV7-6 and TRBJ1-3; D gene uncertain. Trimming cost V 5 bases and J 0 bases, with 14 bases left between them. CDR3 length: 16 amino acids. Looked up from germline, CDR1 is SGHVS and CDR2 is FNYEAQ. The CDR3 is CASSPGPGYSGNTIYF. The CDR3 DNA reads as TGTGCCAGCAGCCCCGGCCCTGGGTACTCTGGAAACACCATATATTTT.

This rearrangement joins TRBV11-2 to TRBJ2-3; D gene ambiguous. The DNA end lines up better with TRBJ2-7; the J call may be wrong. The CDR3 covers 12 residues. Germline V lookup: CDR1 SGHAT, CDR2 FQNNGV. The CDR3 bases are TGTGCCAGCAGCCCCAGGCACAATGAGCAGTACTTC. This sequence encodes CASSPRHNEQYF.

This clonotype is medium-sized within its sample. The chain recombines TRBV7-2 with TRBJ2-1; TRBD2 agrees at 10 bases. This CDR3 is built from 14 residues. V was pared by 4 bases and J by 13 bases, with 10 bases of the junction left unmatched. The germline V gene has CDR1 SGHTA and CDR2 FQGNSA. In DNA, the CDR3 is TGTGCCAGCAGCTCTAGCGGGAGCAGAGAGACCCAGTTCTTC. Its translation: CASSSSGSRETQFF.

This rearrangement joins TRBV27 to TRBJ2-7, with D perhaps matching TRBD1 (6 bases). There are 13 residues in the CDR3. CDR1 MNHEY and CDR2 SMNVEV come from the germline V gene (reference sequence). Deletions cut 6 bases from V and 6 bases from J, with 15 bases between. The chain's CDR3 is CASRPYRVSEQYF. The DNA of the CDR3 is TGTGCCAGCAGGCCCTACAGGGTTAGCGAGCAGTACTTC.

J is TRBJ2-1 and V is TRBV6-1, with TRBD2 matching 12 bases. The V segment lost 6 bases and the J segment 6 bases; nucleotides outside the gene matches: 3. The CDR3 has 14 residues. Germline lookup yields CDR1 MNHNS and CDR2 SASEGT. The CDR3 nucleotides read TGTGCCAGCAGCGGACTAGCGGGGCTCAATGAGCAGTTCTTC. This translates into CASSGLAGLNEQFF.

This clonotype was counted a few times. Written as DNA, the CDR3 is TGTGCCAGCAGTTTAGGGTTCGGGGGTAACGAAGAGACCCAGTACTTC. Protein product: CASSLGFGGNEETQYF. The rearrangement uses TRBV27 and TRBJ2-5; tentative D call: TRBD2 (6 bases). Germline CDR1 MNHEY, CDR2 SMNVEV (reference sequence). The CDR3 runs to 16 residues. The V gene lost 2 bases and the J gene lost 3 bases, with 16 bases spanning the gap.

V usage is TRBV6-1 and J usage is TRBJ2-3; 10 bases match TRBD2. There are 16 residues in the CDR3. The germline V gene encodes CDR1 MNHNS and CDR2 SASEGT. J was trimmed by 1 base and V by 5 bases; bases with no gene match: 6. The chain's CDR3 is CASSPPLAGGTDTQYF. Here the CDR3 DNA reads TGTGCCAGCAGTCCGCCTCTAGCGGGGGGCACAGATACGCAGTATTTT.

The chain couples TRBV6-1 to TRBJ2-1; D unresolved. Germline CDR1 and CDR2: MNHNS and SASEGT. The CDR3 loop spans 13 amino acids. With 5 bases removed from V and 10 bases from J, the gap between germline ends came to 15 bases. CDR3 sequence: CASSPPMQLEQFF. The DNA of the CDR3 is TGTGCCAGCAGTCCTCCGATGCAGCTCGAGCAGTTCTTC.

V gene TRBV27 combines with J gene TRBJ1-2; TRBD1 agrees at 7 bases. The ends lost 2 bases at V and 5 bases at J; junction bases unmatched: 5. Germline loops: CDR1 MNHEY, CDR2 SMNVEV (reference sequence). The CDR3 sequence is 14 residues long. CDR3 bases: TGTGCCAGCAGTTTAGCAGGGGGAACATATGGCTACACCTTC. It encodes CASSLAGGTYGYTF.

The rearrangement links TRBV6-1 to TRBJ2-2; 7 positions agree with TRBD2. This CDR3 comprises 16 residues. V trimming: 7 bases; J trimming: 6 bases; junction bases outside the gene matches: 14. CDR1 is MNHNS and CDR2 is SASEGT in the germline V gene. The CDR3 nucleotides read TGTGCCAGCACCAGAGGGGCTAGCGGTCGCGCCGGGGAGCTGTTTTTT. Translating gives CASTRGASGRAGELFF.

This chain uses TRBV12-3 or TRBV12-4 with TRBJ2-1, with 7 bases aligning to TRBD2. The CDR3 consists of 15 residues. Germline trimming cut 3 bases from V and 0 bases from J; bases unmatched to any gene: 2. The CDR3 DNA reads as TGTGCCAGCAGTTTGGGAGGGAACTCCTACAATGAGCAGTTCTTC. This sequence encodes CASSLGGNSYNEQFF.

The chain employs TRBV7-6 and TRBJ2-5; D is uncertain. The CDR3 runs 13 residues. Germline loops: CDR1 SGHVS, CDR2 FNYEAQ. Between the trimmed V and J ends, which lost 5 bases and 3 bases, there was a span of 10 bases. CDR3 protein: CASSRRQKETQYF. In nucleotides, the CDR3 is TGTGCCAGCAGCCGCCGACAAAAAGAGACCCAGTACTTC.